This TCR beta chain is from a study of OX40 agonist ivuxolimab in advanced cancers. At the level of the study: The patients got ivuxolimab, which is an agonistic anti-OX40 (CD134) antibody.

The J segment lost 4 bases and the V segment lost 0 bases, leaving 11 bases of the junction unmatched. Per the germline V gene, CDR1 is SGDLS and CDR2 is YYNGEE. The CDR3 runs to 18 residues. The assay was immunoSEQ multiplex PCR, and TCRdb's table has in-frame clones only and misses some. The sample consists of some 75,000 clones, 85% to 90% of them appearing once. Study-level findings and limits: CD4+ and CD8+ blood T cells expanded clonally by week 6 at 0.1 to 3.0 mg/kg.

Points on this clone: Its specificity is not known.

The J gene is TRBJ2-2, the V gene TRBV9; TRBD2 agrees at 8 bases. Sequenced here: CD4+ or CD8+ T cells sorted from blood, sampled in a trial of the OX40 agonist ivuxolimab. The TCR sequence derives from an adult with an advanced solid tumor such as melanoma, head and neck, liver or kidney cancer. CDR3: CASSVGISGVSVTGELFF. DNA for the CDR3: TGTGCCAGCAGCGTAGGGATTAGCGGGGTTTCGGTCACCGGGGAGCTGTTTTTT.